This TCR beta chain comes out of a study of beta chain features in type 1 diabetes. All of the isolated RNA was reverse transcribed, so expressed TCRB transcripts were sequenced. Only in-frame clones appear in the TCRdb table, and some are missing; sequencing was by immunoSEQ multiplex PCR. The table records approximately 170,000 clones, approximately 7.8% of them present only once. V lost 7 bases and J lost 7, with 14 bases in between. Germline V CDR1 and CDR2: SGHAT, FQNNGV. The CDR3 consists of 12 residues. Study results and caveats: Shorter TCRB CDR3s, moderately but significantly so, were found in Type 1 diabetes patients in all four CD4+ subsets. cDNA-based reads could over-represent cells with high TCR expression.

About this clone: Antigen specificity is unknown.

Per donor, one heparinised blood draw averaged roughly 110 mL. Each population that was sorted was more than 98% pure. The sequence derives from a woman in her 40s with type 1 diabetes. Input material: central memory CD4+ T cells from blood. The rearrangement uses TRBV11-2 and TRBJ2-7, with D possibly being TRBD2 (5 bases). The chain's CDR3 is CASKTTPGEQYF. CDR3 DNA: TGTGCCAGCAAGACCACTCCGGGGGAGCAGTACTTC.